This entry lists 9 T cell receptor beta chains sequenced from one sample in a study of T cell changes during pregnancy in multiple sclerosis. TCRdb keeps only in-frame clones here, not all; method: immunoSEQ multiplex PCR. The sample includes 55,000 to 65,000 clones, roughly nine tenths seen only once; the top ten take approximately 3%. The source material was peripheral blood, sampled in the first trimester of pregnancy. Receptors were obtained from a female donor in good health, enrolled as a control in a pregnancy study.

The chain couples TRBV9 to TRBJ2-1; TRBD1 matches 9 bases. The V gene end was trimmed by 4 bases and the J gene end by 4 bases; junction bases not matched to a gene: 6. This CDR3 region has 15 residues. Germline assignment: CDR1 SGDLS and CDR2 YYNGEE. The CDR3 loop reads CASSIGDRVYNEQFF. The CDR3, as DNA: TGTGCCAGCAGCATTGGGGACAGGGTTTACAATGAGCAGTTCTTC.

The gene calls are TRBV7-3 and TRBJ1-5; the D gene is possibly TRBD1 (6 bases). The CDR3 length is 16 residues. V lost 6 bases, J lost 2 bases, and 17 bases lay in between. In germline, CDR1 is SGHTA, CDR2 FQGTGA. CDR3 bases: TGTGCCAGCAGTCATCCAGCGGGGGCCGGCAATCAGCCCCAGCATTTT. This sequence encodes CASSHPAGAGNQPQHF.

The CDR3 bases are TGTGCCAGCTGCGACAGACCGAACACCGGGGAGCTGTTTTTT. Its protein is CASCDRPNTGELFF. This chain connects TRBV6-5 to TRBJ2-2; D might be TRBD1 (5 bases). Trimming shortened V by 8 bases and J by 0 bases, and 10 bases separated the two germline ends. The CDR3 has 14 residues. Germline V gene data show CDR1 as MNHEY and CDR2 as SVGAGI.

This rearrangement joins TRBV2 to TRBJ2-7; 8 positions match TRBD1. The CDR3 consists of 14 residues. J gave up 0 bases and V 11 bases, and 9 bases lay outside the gene matches. CDR1 and CDR2 from the germline V gene are SNHLY and FYNNEI. The CDR3 DNA sequence: TGTGCCGGGACGGACAGGGACGCCTCCTACGAGCAGTACTTC. This sequence encodes CAGTDRDASYEQYF.

V usage is TRBV9 and J usage is TRBJ2-1; a possible D gene is TRBD2 (5 bases). Germline lookup yields CDR1 SGDLS and CDR2 YYNGEE. This CDR3 contains 14 residues. With 2 bases removed from V and 7 bases from J, the gap between germline ends came to 13 bases. The CDR3 is CASSVVGLANEQFF. DNA for the CDR3: TGTGCCAGCAGCGTGGTCGGACTGGCGAATGAGCAGTTCTTC.

Turning to this clone: Germline and junction disagree at one end, which may indicate a read error. The gene calls are TRBV7-2 and TRBJ2-7; no definite D call. This CDR3 has 15 amino acids. Germline values: CDR1 SGHTA, CDR2 FQGNSA. The CDR3 DNA sequence: TGTGCTAGCAGAAGACTGTCCCTTTTGGTCTACGAGCAGTACTTC. Translation gives CASRRLSLLVYEQYF.

The chain has TRBV11-2 and TRBJ2-5; D gene uncertain. The CDR3 length is 11 residues. Trimming cost V 3 bases and J 5 bases, with 4 bases left between them. The germline V gene has CDR1 SGHAT and CDR2 FQNNGV. The CDR3, as DNA: TGTGCCAGCAGCTTGCGGGAGACCCAGTACTTC. Translating gives CASSLRETQYF. The whole variable domain, remainder taken from reference TRBV11-2 and TRBJ2-5, is EAGVAQSPRYKIIEKRQSVAFWCNPISGHATLYWYQQILGQGPKLLIQFQNNGVVDDSQLPKDRFSAERLKGVDSTLKIQPAKLEDSAVYLCASSLRETQYFGPGTRLLVL.

This chain links TRBV7-3 with TRBJ2-3, with TRBD1 matching over 7 bases. In germline, CDR1 is SGHTA, CDR2 FQGTGA. V was clipped by 5 bases and J by 1 base; unmatched bases: 6. CDR3 length: 15 amino acids. CDR3: CASSLGTVRTDTQYF. The CDR3 region has the DNA TGTGCCAGCAGCCTCGGGACAGTACGCACAGATACGCAGTATTTT.

V usage is TRBV6-6 and J usage is TRBJ1-5, with D tentatively TRBD1 (5 bases). The CDR3 consists of 13 residues. Germline V lookup: CDR1 MNHNY, CDR2 SVGAGI (reference sequence). The V and J ends lost 8 bases and 6 bases respectively, with 14 bases between them. CDR3 nucleotides: TGTGCCAGCGCAAGGGGTCTGAGTCAGCCCCAGCATTTT. Translating gives CASARGLSQPQHF.